The TCR beta chain described here comes from a study of T cell responses to AZD1222 COVID-19 vaccine. Study information: Samples with a second dose at about 4 or about 12 weeks were pooled together.

Data came from immunoSEQ multiplex PCR; TCRdb stores just in-frame clones and leaves some out. This table has nearly 35,000 clones, 75% to 90% appearing once. General study results and limits: Samples come after the peak T cell response, not at day 14. Targets within unmutated variant regions were reportedly found for nearly half of spike-specific TCRs. Donors were mostly white British, more females; clonal diversity possibly underestimated.

About this clone: Antigen: not known.

Sequences were derived from peripheral blood, sampled on day 0 of AZD1222 vaccination. The receptor was isolated from an adult in good health.

In DNA, the CDR3 is TGCGCCAGCAGCCTCCGACTAGCGGCGGGAGAGACCCAGTACTTC. This codes for CASSLRLAAGETQYF. The chain links TRBV5-1 to TRBJ2-5, with 9 nucleotides matching TRBD2. J lost 4 bases, V lost 4 bases, and 8 bases had no gene match. CDR1 is SGHRS and CDR2 is YFSETQ in the germline V gene. CDR3 length equals 15 residues.